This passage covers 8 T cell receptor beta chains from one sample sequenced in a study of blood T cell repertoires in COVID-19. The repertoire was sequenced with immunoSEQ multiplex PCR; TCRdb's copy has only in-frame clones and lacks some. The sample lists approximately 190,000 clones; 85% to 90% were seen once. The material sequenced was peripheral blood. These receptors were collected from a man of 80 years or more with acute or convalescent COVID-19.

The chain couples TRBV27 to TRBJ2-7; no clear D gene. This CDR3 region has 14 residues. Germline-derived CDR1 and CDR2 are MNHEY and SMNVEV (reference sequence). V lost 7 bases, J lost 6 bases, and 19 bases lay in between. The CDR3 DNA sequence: TGTGCCAGCACCGTAAGTTACCCGCGCTTCGAGCAGTACTTC. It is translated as CASTVSYPRFEQYF.

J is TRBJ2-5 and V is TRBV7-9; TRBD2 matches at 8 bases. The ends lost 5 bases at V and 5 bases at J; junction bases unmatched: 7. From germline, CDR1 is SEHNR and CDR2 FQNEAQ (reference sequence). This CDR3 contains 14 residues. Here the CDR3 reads CASSLGLDVETQYF. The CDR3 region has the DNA TGTGCCAGCAGCCTGGGACTAGACGTTGAGACCCAGTACTTC.

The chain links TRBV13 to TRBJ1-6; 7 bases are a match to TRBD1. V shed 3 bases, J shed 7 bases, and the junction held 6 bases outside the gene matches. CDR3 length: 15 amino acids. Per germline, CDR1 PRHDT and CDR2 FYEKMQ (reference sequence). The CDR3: CASSFPAGGNSPLHF. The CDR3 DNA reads TGTGCCAGCAGCTTTCCGGCAGGGGGGAATTCACCCCTCCACTTT.

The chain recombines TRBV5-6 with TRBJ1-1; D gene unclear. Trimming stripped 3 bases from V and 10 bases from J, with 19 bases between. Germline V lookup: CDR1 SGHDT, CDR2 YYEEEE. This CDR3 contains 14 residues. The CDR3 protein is CASSSGPRARGAFF. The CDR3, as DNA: TGTGCCAGCAGCTCTGGCCCAAGGGCTCGGGGAGCTTTCTTT.

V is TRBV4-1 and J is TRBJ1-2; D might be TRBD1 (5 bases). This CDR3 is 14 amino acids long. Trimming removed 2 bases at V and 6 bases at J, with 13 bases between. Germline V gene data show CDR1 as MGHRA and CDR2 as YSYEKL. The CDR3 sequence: CASSQTRSGNGYTF. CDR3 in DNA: TGCGCCAGCAGCCAAACTCGCTCAGGGAATGGCTACACCTTC.

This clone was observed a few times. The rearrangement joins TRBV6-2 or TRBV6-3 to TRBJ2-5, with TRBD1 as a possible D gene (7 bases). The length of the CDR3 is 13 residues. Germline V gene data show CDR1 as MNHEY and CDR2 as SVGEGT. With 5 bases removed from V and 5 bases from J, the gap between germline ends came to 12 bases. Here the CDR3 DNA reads TGTGCCAGCAGTAAGGGGGGACAGGAGACCCAGTACTTC. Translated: CASSKGGQETQYF.

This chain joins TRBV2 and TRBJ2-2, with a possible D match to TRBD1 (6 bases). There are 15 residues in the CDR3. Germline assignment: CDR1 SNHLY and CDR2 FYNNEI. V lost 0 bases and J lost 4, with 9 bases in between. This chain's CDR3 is CASSEARRGTGELFF. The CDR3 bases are TGTGCCAGCAGTGAAGCACGCAGGGGCACCGGGGAGCTGTTTTTT. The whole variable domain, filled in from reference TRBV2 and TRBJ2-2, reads EPEVTQTPSHQVTQMGQEVILRCVPISNHLYFYWYRQILGQKVEFLVSFYNNEISEKSEIFDDQFSVERPDGSNFTLKIRSTKLEDSAMYFCASSEARRGTGELFFGEGSRLTVL.

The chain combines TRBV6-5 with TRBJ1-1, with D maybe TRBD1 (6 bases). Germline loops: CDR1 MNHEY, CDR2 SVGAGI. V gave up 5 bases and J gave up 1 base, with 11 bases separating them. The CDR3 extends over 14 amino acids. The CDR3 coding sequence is TGTGCCAGCAGTCCTGACAGGAGGAACACTGAAGCTTTCTTT. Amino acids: CASSPDRRNTEAFF.